The 9 T cell receptor beta chains in this list originate from one sample, sequenced in a study of blood T cell repertoires in COVID-19. Generated by immunoSEQ multiplex PCR, the TCRdb table keeps only in-frame clones and is missing some. Among around 380,000 clones, around 87% were seen once, and the ten largest hold 1.3%. Sequenced input: PBMCs or T cells enriched from blood (not recorded which). Every receptor here comes from a man aged 25 to 40 who had recovered from COVID-19.

V and J are TRBV9 and TRBJ1-1; D is uncertain. The CDR3 contains 13 residues. Germline loops: CDR1 SGDLS, CDR2 YYNGEE. The V gene lost 0 bases and the J gene lost 5 bases, with 8 bases spanning the gap. CDR3: CASSVDGKTEAFF. CDR3 in DNA: TGTGCCAGCAGCGTAGACGGGAAGACTGAAGCTTTCTTT.

The CDR3 protein is CARSISSQRGGSDLDTQYF. CDR3 DNA sequence: TGTGCCAGAAGCATCTCCTCTCAGCGGGGGGGCTCGGATTTAGATACGCAGTATTTT. The chain has TRBV5-3 and TRBJ2-3, with 10 bases identical to TRBD2. TRBV5-3 is classed as an ORF, of uncertain function. This CDR3 region has 19 residues. Trimming removed 4 bases from V and 5 bases from J; junction bases left unmatched: 19.

The V gene is TRBV6-5, the J gene TRBJ1-1; 8 bases fit TRBD1. Per germline, CDR1 MNHEY and CDR2 SVGAGI. The CDR3 sequence is 14 residues long. The J segment lost 5 bases and the V segment lost 7 bases, leaving 9 bases of the junction unmatched. CDR3 in DNA: TGTGCCAGCACCCCGCCAGGGGGCGGAACTGAAGCTTTCTTT. The encoded protein is CASTPPGGGTEAFF.

This clone was recorded only once. The chain joins TRBV7-9 to TRBJ1-5; D uncertain. The germline V gene has CDR1 SEHNR and CDR2 FQNEAQ (reference sequence). The V and J ends lost 7 bases and 5 bases respectively, with 12 bases between them. This CDR3 has 13 residues. CDR3 protein: CASTKFQDQPQHF. DNA of the CDR3: TGTGCCAGCACTAAATTCCAGGATCAGCCCCAGCATTTT. Together with reference TRBV7-9 and TRBJ1-5, the CDR3 gives the full variable domain: DTGVSQNPRHKITKRGQNVTFRCDPISEHNRLYWYRQTLGQGPEFLTYFQNEAQLEKSRLLSDRFSAERPKGSFSTLEIQRTEQGDSAMYLCASTKFQDQPQHFGDGTRLSIL.

The chain recombines TRBV29-1 with TRBJ2-1; 12 nucleotides match TRBD2. Germline CDR1 is SQVTM and CDR2 is ANQGSEA. The CDR3 covers 16 residues. Unmatched junction bases numbered 6, after V lost 4 bases and J lost 2 bases. Here the CDR3 reads CSVARSSGGAYNEQFF. The DNA of the CDR3 is TGCAGCGTTGCCCGCTCTAGCGGGGGGGCCTACAATGAGCAGTTCTTC.

The chain recombines TRBV21-1 with TRBJ1-3. TRBV21-1 is a pseudogene segment. CDR3 length: 16 amino acids. This CDR3 is CASSKARLYSGNTIYF. CDR3 nucleotides: TGTGCCAGCAGCAAAGCGCGGCTCTACTCTGGAAACACCATATATTTT.

The gene calls are TRBV4-2 and TRBJ1-5; D perhaps matches TRBD1 (5 bases). Trimming shortened V by 3 bases and J by 8 bases, and 17 bases separated the two germline ends. Germline values: CDR1 LGHNA, CDR2 YNFKEQ. The CDR3 covers 15 residues. The CDR3 here is CASSQGNRGGEPQHF. The CDR3 DNA follows: TGTGCCAGCAGCCAGGGGAATCGGGGGGGAGAGCCCCAGCATTTT.

The chain is built from TRBV5-1 and TRBJ2-7; unclear D gene. There are 13 residues in the CDR3. Germline V CDR1 and CDR2: SGHRS, YFSETQ. Between the trimmed V and J ends, which lost 0 bases and 3 bases, there was a span of 7 bases. CDR3 loop: CASSLGAIYEQYF. CDR3 sequence (DNA): TGCGCCAGCAGCTTGGGGGCCATCTACGAGCAGTACTTC.

This sequence joins TRBV7-8 and TRBJ2-1; 9 bases line up with TRBD2. The germline V gene has CDR1 SGHVS and CDR2 FQNEAQ. V was clipped by 2 bases and J by 4 bases; unmatched bases: 3. This CDR3 is 15 amino acids long. The CDR3 reads CASSLTAGGYNEQFF. The CDR3 DNA is TGTGCCAGCAGCTTAACGGCGGGGGGGTACAATGAGCAGTTCTTC.